Listed here is a single T cell receptor beta chain. The antigen is not known. This sample is drawn from a study of T cells in Graves' hyperthyroidism and ophthalmopathy. Overall study findings and caveats: Ophthalmopathy was predicted by the model a median of roughly 6.7 months ahead of onset. Stable hyperthyroidism was told apart from ophthalmopathy by a model built on 13 V-J features.

Those patients with uncontrolled infection, other autoimmune disease, pregnancy or lactation were excluded. What was amplified from RNA transcripts were TCR beta CDR3 regions. The study used the HTBI primer set for a first-round RT-PCR of the TCR CDR3. TCRdb fed the multiplex PCR reads into MiXCR, producing one record per CDR3 protein. Found here are hundreds of thousands of distinct CDR3 sequences, over 35% of them singletons; the top ten hold about 8.9%. CDR1 MNHNS and CDR2 SASEGT come from the germline V gene. CDR3 size: 14 residues. V lost 6 bases to trimming and J lost 2 bases, with 13 bases between them.

V usage is TRBV6-1 and J usage is TRBJ2-5, with D maybe TRBD2 (5 bases). The receptor's source is a man younger than 35 with Graves' hyperthyroidism. Sequencing input: blood. CDR3 sequence reads: CASRSFLAQETQYF. The CDR3 DNA reads TGTGCCAGCAGATCCTTCTTAGCGCAAGAGACCCAGTACTTC.